This paragraph reports one TCR beta chain. The data derive from a study of OX40 agonist ivuxolimab in advanced cancers. Turning to the study itself: Averaging about 60 years in age, with a range of 23 to 79, the cohort was about 83% male. Checkpoint inhibitors had been given previously to about 38% of patients.

This CDR3 has 15 amino acids. Generated by immunoSEQ multiplex PCR, the TCRdb table keeps only in-frame clones and is missing some. The sample yields 40,000 to 45,000 clones, approximately 83% seen once. The source of this sequence is an adult with an advanced solid tumor such as melanoma, head and neck, liver or kidney cancer. Specimen: CD4+ or CD8+ T cells sorted from blood, collected in a trial of the OX40 agonist ivuxolimab. The chain recombines TRBV21-1 with TRBJ1-5; the table's D call TRBD1 went unverified against the DNA. TRBV21-1 is given as a pseudogene. CDR3 in DNA: TGTGCCAGCAGCAAAAGGGGGTGGAGCAATCAGCCCCAGCATTTT. Residues: CASSKRGWSNQPQHF.